Only a few counts were recorded for the clone carrying this TCR beta chain. What it binds is unknown. TCRdb redid the calling of the 5' RACE reads with MiXCR, one entry per CDR3 protein. The sample shows under 300,000 distinct CDR3 sequences, about 16% of them seen only once. This sample is drawn from a study of T-cell memory formation after mild COVID-19. General study findings and limits: Some clones that responded were present in memory (sampled pre-infection), which suggests cross-reactive memory joined. CD4+ clones that contracted lay mainly in CM and EM; CD8+ ones lay in EMRA.

Germline V gene sequence: CDR1 ENHRY, CDR2 SYGVKD. This CDR3 is built from 12 residues. V was clipped by 11 bases and J by 5 bases, with 15 bases between them. The chain carries TRBV10-3 and TRBJ2-5; unclear D gene. This receptor was identified in a man younger than 35 who had mild COVID-19 (a few samples of this study predate the infection). Cell type and time point are not known. The sequenced sample was PBMCs or a T cell subset sorted from them (not recorded which). The CDR3 region has the DNA TGTGCCGCTGCCCCGGCTATGGAGACCCAGTACTTC. Its translation is CAAAPAMETQYF.